A single sample is the source of the 8 T cell receptor beta chains below, sequenced in a study of shared clonotypes between healthy human individuals. The assay was immunoSEQ multiplex PCR, and TCRdb's table has in-frame clones only and misses some. The sample lists over a million clones, 95% to 97% seen once, with over 1% in the top ten. The source material was naive CD4+ T cells sorted from blood. The subset here: CD45RA+ positively selected. The receptors were gathered from a man aged 25 to 45 in good health.

The rearrangement joins TRBV18 to TRBJ1-4; TRBD1 might be the D (5 bases). The germline V gene encodes CDR1 KGHSH and CDR2 LQKENI. V lost 2 bases, J lost 0 bases, and 13 bases lay in between. This CDR3 has 17 amino acids. DNA for the CDR3: TGTGCCAGCTCACCAGGGGTGCAGGGCGCAACTAATGAAAAACTGTTTTTT. This gives the protein CASSPGVQGATNEKLFF.

The CDR3 coding sequence is TGTGCCAGCAGCGTAGGGACAATCACCGGGGAGCTGTTTTTT. This sequence encodes CASSVGTITGELFF. V is TRBV9 and J is TRBJ2-2, with a tentative D call TRBD1 (5 bases). The CDR3 spans 14 residues. In germline, CDR1 is SGDLS, CDR2 YYNGEE. Trimming took 0 bases from V and 4 from J, leaving 7 bases between them.

The CDR3 reads CSVGGPGAKAYEQYF. CDR3 DNA sequence: TGCAGCGTTGGGGGGCCGGGGGCAAAAGCCTACGAGCAGTACTTC. V is TRBV29-1 and J is TRBJ2-7; D assignment may be TRBD1 or TRBD2 (6 bases each). Between the trimmed V and J ends, which lost 4 bases and 2 bases, there was a span of 18 bases. CDR3 length: 15 residues. CDR1 and CDR2 from the germline V gene are SQVTM and ANQGSEA.

This clone has only one observation. The chain is built from TRBV7-8 and TRBJ1-2; D is uncertain. V was clipped by 5 bases and J by 8 bases, with 21 bases between them. The CDR3 extends over 15 amino acids. Germline V gives CDR1 SGHVS, CDR2 FQNEAQ. The CDR3 spells CASSETPPGLGGYTF. CDR3 bases: TGTGCCAGCAGCGAGACGCCACCAGGCTTAGGAGGCTACACCTTC.

This sequence joins TRBV18 and TRBJ2-5; no clear D. This CDR3 spans 13 amino acids. In germline, CDR1 is KGHSH, CDR2 LQKENI. V gave up 6 bases and J gave up 1 base, with 9 bases separating them. The CDR3, as DNA: TGTGCCAGCTCCGCACCATCCCAAGAGACCCAGTACTTC. Translated: CASSAPSQETQYF.

The chain uses TRBV2 and TRBJ2-3, with D possibly being TRBD2 (6 bases). This CDR3 region has 15 residues. From germline, CDR1 is SNHLY and CDR2 FYNNEI. The ends were cut back, 6 bases at V and 8 bases at J, with 21 bases in the middle. The CDR3 coding sequence is TGTGCCAGCAGGGTGGCGGGGCCCGGAGTCAGTACGCAGTATTTT. Protein sequence: CASRVAGPGVSTQYF.

This chain joins TRBV11-2 and TRBJ2-5; D is unresolved. CDR1 is SGHAT and CDR2 is FQNNGV in the germline V gene. The CDR3 runs 14 residues. The V end was cut by 5 bases, the J end by 5 bases, with 15 bases between. The CDR3 bases are TGTGCCAGCAGCCCCGGCCGGCTTATGGAGACCCAGTACTTC. It codes for CASSPGRLMETQYF.

The chain recombines TRBV7-2 with TRBJ2-5, with 8 nucleotides matching TRBD1. The CDR3 runs to 15 residues. The ends lost 2 bases at V and 5 bases at J; junction bases unmatched: 7. Germline V lookup: CDR1 SGHTA, CDR2 FQGNSA. In DNA, the CDR3 is TGTGCCAGCAGCTTATTCTGGACAGGGAGGGAGACCCAGTACTTC. Translated, it gives CASSLFWTGRETQYF.